These 5 T cell receptor beta chains originate from one sample sequenced in a study of beta chain features in type 1 diabetes. The whole isolated RNA underwent reverse transcription, so sequencing captured expressed TCRB transcripts. The repertoire was sequenced with immunoSEQ multiplex PCR; TCRdb's copy has only in-frame clones and lacks some. The sample consists of 140,000 to 150,000 clones, 40% to 60% of them appearing once. Sequencing used Tregs from blood. Receptors were obtained from a young man in good health.

The rearrangement joins TRBV2 to TRBJ2-5; D is uncertain. This CDR3 is 14 amino acids long. V was trimmed by 4 bases and J by 3 bases, leaving 12 bases between them. The V gene's germline CDR1 is SNHLY and CDR2 FYNNEI. CDR3 nucleotides: TGTGCCAGCAGTGTGGAGACCCTGAAAGAGACCCAGTACTTC. The encoded protein is CASSVETLKETQYF.

This clone was counted between two and nine times. V gene TRBV28 combines with J gene TRBJ1-2; 8 bases map to TRBD1. The germline V gene has CDR1 MDHEN and CDR2 SYDVKM. The V and J ends lost 5 bases and 8 bases, in that order; junction bases with no gene match: 13. CDR3 length: 15 amino acids. The CDR3: CASSPWTGIGGGYTF. DNA for the CDR3: TGTGCCAGCAGTCCCTGGACAGGGATTGGCGGAGGCTACACCTTC.

This clone was seen more than once but under ten times. The CDR3 here is CASSLESYRGRGGELFF. The CDR3 coding sequence is TGTGCCAGCAGCTTAGAAAGCTACAGGGGGCGGGGCGGGGAGCTGTTTTTT. This chain uses TRBV7-2 with TRBJ2-2, with 9 nucleotides matching TRBD1. V trimming: 1 base; J trimming: 7 bases; junction bases outside the gene matches: 10. Germline V CDR1 and CDR2: SGHTA, FQGNSA. This CDR3 region has 17 residues.

The rearrangement uses TRBV28 and TRBJ1-5; 7 bases agree with TRBD1. V was clipped by 3 bases and J by 7 bases; unmatched bases: 6. The CDR3 is 14 amino acids. Germline CDR1 is MDHEN and CDR2 is SYDVKM. The CDR3 here is CASSFRTGWQPQHF. DNA of the CDR3: TGTGCCAGCAGTTTCAGGACAGGCTGGCAGCCCCAGCATTTT.

This clone showed up just a few times. This same CDR3 is encoded by further DNA sequences in the sample. The chain uses TRBV10-3 and TRBJ1-6; 8 positions agree with TRBD1. Germline CDR1 reads ENHRY; CDR2 reads SYGVKD. The V and J ends lost 10 bases and 8 bases, in that order; junction bases with no gene match: 7. This CDR3 is built from 13 residues. The CDR3, as DNA: TGTGCCACCCGGGACAGGCGGGATTCACCCCTCCACTTT. This gives the protein CATRDRRDSPLHF.